This T cell receptor (beta chain) comes out of a study of blood T cell repertoires in COVID-19 (TCRdb year 2020). About the study as a whole: Collaborator samples came from the United States, Italy and Spain and covered acute and convalescent phases of COVID-19. The material from the prospective study consisted of cDNA or gDNA derived from T cells, B-cell-depleted T cells, or PBMCs. Deeply sampled blood TCRbeta repertoires from subjects exposed to, actively infected with, or recovered from COVID-19 were included in the dataset. The repertoires were made available in a free public database intended to serve as a resource for research on the immune response to SARS-CoV-2. The samples were drawn from the first 160 participants of the ongoing ImmuneRACE study and from 950 to 1,500 subjects provided by 6 global collaborators. Nearly every sample came with metadata listing a de-identified subject ID, COVID-19 status, age in years and sex. HLA class I and class II types, where available, came from metadata supplied by the sample provider rather than from assay-based typing.

In the case of this clone: Its antigen is currently not known. No much larger clonotype is one base removed from it; base qualities were not supplied.

CDR1 and CDR2 are drawn from the germline V gene (reference sequence): LNHDA, SQIVND. The CDR3 goes from the cysteine to the phenylalanine over 15 residues. The sequence is cut down to CDR3 DNA, 45 bases in frame from base 1. V has 4 bases trimmed and J has 0 bases trimmed; junction bases matching no gene number 5. TCRbeta CDR3 regions were amplified from genomic DNA by means of the immunoSEQ Assay, a bias-controlled multiplex PCR. Per the original workflow: Nucleated cell counts per sample were estimated from amplification of reference gene primers within the assay. Sequence reads were collapsed and filtered to measure the absolute abundance of every unique TCRbeta CDR3 rearrangement. For each sample, productive Simpson clonality was calculated as the square root of Simpson's diversity index across productive rearrangements. TCRdb stores this immuneACCESS table with in-frame sequences only. Part of the clones is absent; in the studies checked, under half of the shortfall reflects unresolved V genes, and no reason is known for the rest. V and J calls and clone size are given by that table; D and trimming were obtained from the DNA. Across this sample there are fewer than 350,000 clones, with 90% seen only once. The ten largest clones capture roughly 1.5% of the sample.

In the prospective study, participants were roughly 18 to 95 years old, resided in under 30 geographic areas of the United States, and were enrolled through a virtual design. To assign participants to cohorts, the prospective study relied on clinical history that participants themselves reported in a screening survey and a study questionnaire. Each participant in the prospective study had whole blood, serum and a nasopharyngeal or oropharyngeal swab collected by mobile phlebotomists. Participants in the prospective study had the option to provide additional blood draws and questionnaires over a 2-month period. Before DNA extraction, prospective study blood samples were shipped either frozen or at room temperature. The full study reports these points: The quantity of clinical and demographic metadata differed by source and by participant and was supplied without curation.

Rearrangement joined TRBV19 to TRBJ1-1; the junction holds 7 bases that match TRBD1. The TCR was taken from a woman under 30 with acute COVID-19. The sample comprised PBMCs or T cells enriched from blood (not recorded which). In nucleotides, the sequence is TGTGCCAGTAGTACGCAGGGGGGACTGAACACTGAAGCTTTCTTT. Protein translation: CASSTQGGLNTEAFF.